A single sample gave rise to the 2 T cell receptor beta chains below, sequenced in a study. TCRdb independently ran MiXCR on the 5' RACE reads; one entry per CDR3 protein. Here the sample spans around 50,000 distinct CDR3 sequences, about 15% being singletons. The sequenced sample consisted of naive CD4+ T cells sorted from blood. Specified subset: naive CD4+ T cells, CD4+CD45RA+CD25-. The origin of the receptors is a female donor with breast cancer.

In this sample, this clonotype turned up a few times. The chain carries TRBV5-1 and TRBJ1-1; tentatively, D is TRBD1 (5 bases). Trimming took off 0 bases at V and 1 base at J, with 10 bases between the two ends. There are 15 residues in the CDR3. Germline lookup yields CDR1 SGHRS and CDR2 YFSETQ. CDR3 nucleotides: TGCGCCAGCAGCTTGGCGACGGGGACGAACACTGAAGCTTTCTTT. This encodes CASSLATGTNTEAFF. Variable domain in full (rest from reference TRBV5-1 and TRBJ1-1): KAGVTQTPRYLIKTRGQQVTLSCSPISGHRSVSWYQQTPGQGLQFLFEYFSETQRNKGNFPGRFSGRQFSNSRSEMNVSTLELGDSALYLCASSLATGTNTEAFFGQGTRLTVV.

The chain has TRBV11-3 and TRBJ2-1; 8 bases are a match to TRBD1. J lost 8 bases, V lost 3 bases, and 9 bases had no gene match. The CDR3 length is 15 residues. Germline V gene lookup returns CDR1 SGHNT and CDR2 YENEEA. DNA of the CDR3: TGTGCCAGCAGCTTTGGCAGGGGGCGTTGGGATGAGCAGTTCTTC. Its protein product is CASSFGRGRWDEQFF.